This entry concerns a single T cell receptor beta chain. Its antigen remains unknown. Assay: immunoSEQ multiplex PCR; the TCRdb copy retains only in-frame clones and omits some. The table has around 140,000 clones, 70% to 90% seen once. This record belongs to a study of Ad26.COV2.S vaccination and SARS-CoV-2 variants. Germline CDR1 reads SNHLY; CDR2 reads FYNNEI. The length of the CDR3 is 14 residues. V shed 7 bases and J 0 bases; nucleotides not matched to a gene: 5. Findings of the study overall: Comparable non-spike TCR breadth was observed in vaccine and placebo recipients.

The sample was peripheral blood, taken after recovery from COVID-19. J is TRBJ2-7 and V is TRBV2; TRBD2 matches at 8 bases. This clonotype originated in a human donor who had recovered from COVID-19. CDR3 nucleotides: TGTGCCAGCAAGGAGCGGGGGCACTCCTACGAGCAGTACTTC. Its translation: CASKERGHSYEQYF.